Below, 24 T cell receptor beta chains from the same sample are listed, as sequenced in a study of blood T cell repertoires in COVID-19. TCRdb's table, derived via immunoSEQ multiplex PCR, lists solely in-frame clones and lacks some. The sample carries around 220,000 clones, 65% to 90% recorded once. Sequenced input: peripheral blood. Every receptor here comes from a human donor in a cohort sampled during active COVID-19.

This chain connects TRBV5-1 to TRBJ2-2, with D possibly TRBD1 on 6 matching bases. Germline CDR1 reads SGHRS; CDR2 reads YFSETQ. V was cut by 2 bases and J by 3 bases, with 11 bases left in between. The CDR3 runs 15 residues. CDR3 protein: CASSFFPGDTGELFF. For the CDR3, the DNA is TGCGCCAGCAGCTTTTTCCCAGGGGACACCGGGGAGCTGTTTTTT.

The table lists this clone with a few counts. The chain combines TRBV18 with TRBJ1-3; the D is unclear. Trimming removed 2 bases at V and 4 bases at J, with 9 bases between. Per the germline V gene, CDR1 is KGHSH and CDR2 is LQKENI. The CDR3 extends over 14 amino acids. This CDR3 reads CASSPRGLGNTIYF. As DNA, the CDR3 is TGTGCCAGCTCACCAAGAGGGCTGGGAAACACCATATATTTT.

The chain couples TRBV27 to TRBJ1-5; 7 bases agree with TRBD1. With 5 bases clipped from V and 10 bases from J, the junction kept 11 bases outside the gene matches. The CDR3 is 14 amino acids. CDR1 is MNHEY and CDR2 is SMNVEV in the germline V gene (reference sequence). Written as DNA, the CDR3 is TGTGCCAGCAGTCCTAAGGGACAGCGCGATCCCCAGCATTTT. Its protein product is CASSPKGQRDPQHF.

The chain combines TRBV6-6 with TRBJ2-7, with TRBD1 identical over 9 bases. Germline V gives CDR1 MNHNY, CDR2 SVGAGI (reference sequence). Unmatched junction bases numbered 4, after V lost 0 bases and J lost 1 base. CDR3 length: 16 amino acids. DNA of the CDR3: TGTGCCAGCAGTTACTCCGGGACAGGGAGATCCTACGAGCAGTACTTC. Protein product: CASSYSGTGRSYEQYF.

This clone appeared a few times. V gene TRBV28 combines with J gene TRBJ1-1, with 7 bases matching TRBD1. CDR1 and CDR2 from the germline V gene are MDHEN and SYDVKM. This CDR3 region has 11 residues. Trimming removed 7 bases from V and 5 bases from J; junction bases left unmatched: 1. The DNA for the CDR3 is TGTGCCAGCACAGGGGGAACTGAAGCTTTCTTT. Protein: CASTGGTEAFF.

V gene TRBV5-1 combines with J gene TRBJ2-7, with 9 bases matching TRBD1. This CDR3 spans 15 amino acids. V shed 4 bases and J 0 bases; nucleotides not matched to a gene: 5. Looked up from germline, CDR1 is SGHRS and CDR2 is YFSETQ. The CDR3 spells CASSVGQGLSYEQYF. CDR3 nucleotides: TGCGCCAGCAGCGTGGGACAGGGCCTCTCCTACGAGCAGTACTTC. Full variable domain (outside the CDR3, taken from reference TRBV5-1 and TRBJ2-7): KAGVTQTPRYLIKTRGQQVTLSCSPISGHRSVSWYQQTPGQGLQFLFEYFSETQRNKGNFPGRFSGRQFSNSRSEMNVSTLELGDSALYLCASSVGQGLSYEQYFGPGTRLTVT.

This clone was counted a single time. V gene TRBV24-1 combines with J gene TRBJ2-3, with TRBD2 matching 7 bases. The CDR3 covers 16 residues. Germline assignment: CDR1 KGHDR and CDR2 SFDVKD. V trimming: 7 bases; J trimming: 0 bases; junction bases outside the gene matches: 9. The CDR3 DNA is TGTGCCACCAGGAAAGGGGACTATTCTAGCACAGATACGCAGTATTTT. Its protein product is CATRKGDYSSTDTQYF.

The CDR3 DNA follows: TGTGCCAGCAGCCAAGACCCAGCGGGAGGGTCACCCCTCCACTTT. Translation gives CASSQDPAGGSPLHF. The rearrangement joins TRBV4-2 to TRBJ1-6; no clear D. The CDR3 has 15 amino acids. The ends were cut back, 0 bases at V and 10 bases at J, with 13 bases in the middle. Germline lookup yields CDR1 LGHNA and CDR2 YNFKEQ.

The gene calls are TRBV7-3 and TRBJ2-7, with D tentatively TRBD2 (6 bases). Trimming shortened V by 5 bases and J by 0 bases, and 26 bases separated the two germline ends. This CDR3 has 19 amino acids. Per germline, CDR1 SGHTA and CDR2 FQGTGA. This CDR3 is CASSLTSRYTGRSSYEQYF. The CDR3, as DNA: TGTGCCAGCAGCCTCACCTCCCGTTACACGGGGAGGAGCTCCTACGAGCAGTACTTC.

The V call is TRBV9, the J call TRBJ2-7; TRBD2 agrees at 11 bases. Trimming removed 4 bases from V and 7 bases from J; junction bases left unmatched: 10. CDR1 and CDR2 (germline): SGDLS, YYNGEE. The CDR3 sequence is 15 residues long. Here the CDR3 DNA reads TGTGCCAGCAGCCCAGGTAGCGGGAGGGCGGGTGAGCAGTACTTC. Residues: CASSPGSGRAGEQYF.

This chain joins TRBV30 and TRBJ1-4; no clear D. V lost 0 bases, J lost 0 bases, and 8 bases lay in between. CDR1 GTSNPN and CDR2 SVGIG come from the germline V gene (reference sequence). The CDR3 is 15 amino acids. Here the CDR3 reads CAWSVGGTTNEKLFF. CDR3 nucleotide sequence: TGTGCCTGGAGTGTAGGAGGGACAACTAATGAAAAACTGTTTTTT.

The genes are TRBV5-1 and TRBJ2-7; D possibly corresponds to TRBD2 (6 bases). The CDR3 consists of 13 residues. V was clipped by 3 bases and J by 3 bases, with 10 bases between them. Germline CDR1 reads SGHRS; CDR2 reads YFSETQ. The CDR3 reads CASSSTGSYEQYF. In DNA form, the CDR3 reads TGCGCCAGCAGCTCAACCGGGAGCTACGAGCAGTACTTC.

The chain combines TRBV18 with TRBJ2-7, with 7 nucleotides matching TRBD1. CDR1 KGHSH and CDR2 LQKENI come from the germline V gene. Unmatched junction bases numbered 13, after V lost 5 bases and J lost 0 bases. The CDR3 extends over 17 amino acids. The CDR3 DNA reads as TGTGCCAGCTCATCTCAACCAGGGGGTAGGAGCTCCTACGAGCAGTACTTC. Protein sequence: CASSSQPGGRSSYEQYF.

This chain uses TRBV6-4 with TRBJ2-6, with TRBD2 identical over 7 bases. There are 16 residues in the CDR3. Germline CDR1 MRHNA, CDR2 SNTAGT. V gave up 0 bases and J gave up 4 bases; unmatched junction bases: 3. CDR3 coding DNA: TGTGCCAGCAGTGACTCGGGGGGGGACGGGGCCAACGTCCTGACTTTC. Amino acid sequence: CASSDSGGDGANVLTF.

The chain carries TRBV12-2 and TRBJ1-1; the D call TRBD1 from the table was never checked on the DNA. TRBV12-2 is recorded as a pseudogene. This CDR3 contains 16 residues. In nucleotides, the CDR3 is TGTGCAAGTCGCCCGGGGCCCGGGACAGGGAACACTGAAGCTTTCTTT. Translation gives CASRPGPGTGNTEAFF.

V and J are TRBV4-2 and TRBJ2-5; 10 nucleotides agree with TRBD2. CDR1 LGHNA and CDR2 YNFKEQ come from the germline V gene. The CDR3 contains 17 residues. V lost 0 bases, J lost 2 bases, and 6 bases stayed unmatched. The CDR3 is CASSQDTGLAAQETQYF. CDR3 bases: TGTGCCAGCAGCCAAGATACAGGACTAGCGGCGCAAGAGACCCAGTACTTC.

The V and J genes are TRBV14 and TRBJ2-1; 7 positions agree with TRBD2. Per the germline V gene, CDR1 is SGHDN and CDR2 is FVKESK. The CDR3 sequence is 15 residues long. V lost 2 bases and J lost 12; bases outside the gene matches: 13. The CDR3 protein is CASSQSSGTFRRQFF. CDR3 DNA sequence: TGTGCCAGCAGCCAATCCAGCGGGACCTTCCGGAGGCAGTTCTTC. Variable domain in full (rest from reference TRBV14 and TRBJ2-1): EAGVTQFPSHSVIEKGQTVTLRCDPISGHDNLYWYRRVMGKEIKFLLHFVKESKQDESGMPNNRFLAERTGGTYSTLKVQPAELEDSGVYFCASSQSSGTFRRQFFGPGTRLTVL.

This clone has a single count. The J gene is TRBJ2-7, the V gene TRBV6-5, with TRBD1 matching over 9 bases. The V gene end was trimmed by 6 bases and the J gene end by 3 bases; junction bases not matched to a gene: 6. Germline CDR1 reads MNHEY; CDR2 reads SVGAGI. The CDR3 loop spans 14 amino acids. The CDR3 coding sequence is TGTGCCAGCAGGACCGGGACAGGGCACTACGAGCAGTACTTC. Encoded protein: CASRTGTGHYEQYF.

The V call is TRBV19, the J call TRBJ1-4; D remains ambiguous. The ends were cut back, 5 bases at V and 7 bases at J, with 11 bases in the middle. Germline CDR1 LNHDA, CDR2 SQIVND (reference sequence). The CDR3 is made up of 13 amino acids. CDR3 residues: CASSGPLGEKLFF. The CDR3 bases are TGTGCCAGTAGTGGGCCCCTGGGTGAAAAACTGTTTTTT.

V and J are TRBV5-4 and TRBJ2-1; 7 positions match TRBD1. Germline V gene sequence: CDR1 SGHNT, CDR2 YYREEE (reference sequence). The CDR3 has 14 amino acids. V trimming: 4 bases; J trimming: 4 bases; junction bases outside the gene matches: 5. CDR3 region: CASSRGTDYNEQFF. The CDR3 DNA follows: TGTGCCAGCAGCAGAGGGACAGATTACAATGAGCAGTTCTTC.

This rearrangement joins TRBV11-3 to TRBJ2-1, with TRBD2 matching 8 bases. The V gene's germline CDR1 is SGHNT and CDR2 YENEEA. V lost 2 bases, J lost 3 bases, and 3 bases stayed unmatched. This CDR3 spans 15 amino acids. This CDR3 is CASSLQGTSYNEQFF. The DNA for the CDR3 is TGTGCCAGCAGCTTACAGGGGACTAGCTACAATGAGCAGTTCTTC.

V and J are TRBV4-1 and TRBJ2-5; 8 bases line up with TRBD1. Germline CDR1 MGHRA, CDR2 YSYEKL. CDR3 length: 15 residues. V lost 1 base, J lost 5 bases, and 6 bases stayed unmatched. The DNA for the CDR3 is TGCGCCAGCAGCCAAGCCGACAGGGGTTTGGAGACCCAGTACTTC. This codes for CASSQADRGLETQYF.

This sequence joins TRBV7-9 and TRBJ2-3; 10 nucleotides match TRBD2. V trimming: 0 bases; J trimming: 4 bases; junction bases outside the gene matches: 4. Looked up from germline, CDR1 is SEHNR and CDR2 is FQNEAQ (reference sequence). There are 16 residues in the CDR3. CDR3 DNA sequence: TGTGCCAGCAGCTTAGCGCTAGCGGGAGCTGCAGATACGCAGTATTTT. Protein: CASSLALAGAADTQYF. Full variable domain (remainder filled in from reference TRBV7-9 and TRBJ2-3): DTGVSQNPRHKITKRGQNVTFRCDPISEHNRLYWYRQTLGQGPEFLTYFQNEAQLEKSRLLSDRFSAERPKGSFSTLEIQRTEQGDSAMYLCASSLALAGAADTQYFGPGTRLTVL.

The CDR3 sequence is CASKVSGSYEQYF. CDR3 bases: TGCGCCAGCAAGGTCAGCGGATCCTACGAGCAGTACTTC. This chain joins TRBV10-2 and TRBJ2-7, with D possibly TRBD2 on 5 matching bases. V lost 7 bases, J lost 1 base, and 11 bases lay in between. The V gene's germline CDR1 is WSHSY and CDR2 SAAADI. CDR3 length: 13 amino acids.